This T cell receptor (beta chain) was documented in a study of radiotherapy plus CTLA-4 blockade in lung cancer. The wider study: Objective responses were recorded in about 18% of patients, with disease control recorded in 25% to 35%.

Germline V lookup: CDR1 KGHSH, CDR2 LQKENI. CDR3 length: 16 amino acids. Between the trimmed V and J ends, which lost 2 bases and 3 bases, there was a span of 15 bases. Produced via immunoSEQ multiplex PCR; TCRdb's table is partial and in-frame only. The sample lists about 60,000 clones, around 80% occurring once. Study-wide findings and caveats: Early clone dynamics of blood T cells, plus interferon-beta, reportedly predicted response best. Radiotherapy with ipilimumab was followed by blood expansion of tumor-derived clones.

Details on this clone: Antigen specificity is unknown.

The sequenced sample was peripheral blood, obtained from a patient treated with radiotherapy plus ipilimumab. The J gene is TRBJ2-3, the V gene TRBV18; D might be TRBD1 (6 bases). The TCR was taken from a human donor with non-small cell lung cancer who had a partial response to radiotherapy plus ipilimumab. The CDR3 sequence is CASSPEQGTLTDTQYF. CDR3 nucleotides: TGTGCCAGCTCACCAGAACAGGGCACCCTAACAGATACGCAGTATTTT.